This is a list of T cell receptor beta chains from one sample in a study of cytomegalovirus exposure and HLA in healthy donors. This table comes from immunoSEQ multiplex PCR, and its TCRdb copy is limited to in-frame clones, with some not included. The table has more than 85,000 clones, 88% seen once; the top ten hold approximately 1.5%. The source material was PBMCs. These receptors originate from a woman in her thirties in good health and CMV-seropositive. CDR3s include the opening cysteine and the closing phenylalanine or tryptophan. D genes are given only for firm matches. Size is omitted from some rows. Given values are once, few, many or a class for expanded clones.

j_call clone_size v_call d_call cdr3_nt cdr3_aa
TRBJ1-1 . TRBV5-1 . TGCGCCAGCAGCTTGACGGCAGGGGCCCTGAACACTGAAGCTTTCTTT CASSLTAGALNTEAFF
TRBJ1-5 . TRBV6-6 . TGTGCCAGCAGTTACTCGAAGGGAGAGCCCCAGCATTTT CASSYSKGEPQHF
TRBJ1-1 . TRBV27 TRBD1 TGTGCCAGCAGTTTATTAGGAACAGGGGACACTGAAGCTTTCTTT CASSLLGTGDTEAFF
TRBJ2-7 . TRBV28 TRBD1 TGTGCCAGCACCGTTGGGACAGGGGGTACCGAGCAGTACTTC CASTVGTGGTEQYF
TRBJ2-7 . TRBV6-1 TRBD1 TGTGCCAGCAGTGGGGGCCTAGGGGGCTTCTACGAGCAGTACTTC CASSGGLGGFYEQYF
TRBJ2-7 once TRBV29-1 . TGCAGCGTCGTTTTGGACTACTACGAGCAGTACTTC CSVVLDYYEQYF
TRBJ2-5 . TRBV6-5 . TGTGCCAGCAGTACAACAGGGAGTTTAACGGAGACCCAGTACTTC CASSTTGSLTETQYF
TRBJ2-1 . TRBV9 TRBD2 TGTGCCAGCAGCCGACTAGCGGGGGGGCTGAATGAGCAGTTCTTC CASSRLAGGLNEQFF
TRBJ1-1 . TRBV7-3 TRBD1 TGTGCCAGCAGCTTACAGGGGACAGCTGAAGCTTTCTTT CASSLQGTAEAFF
TRBJ1-3 once TRBV9 . TGTGCCAGCAGCCTCACCCCGGCGGAGGGAAGAAACACCATATATTTT CASSLTPAEGRNTIYF
TRBJ2-2 . TRBV7-3 . TGTGCCAGCAGCTTAATTCCGCGAACCGGGGAGCTGTTTTTT CASSLIPRTGELFF
TRBJ2-3 few TRBV5-6 TRBD1 TGTGCCAGCAGCGTGGGACAGGGGGCAGATACGCAGTATTTT CASSVGQGADTQYF
TRBJ2-7 . TRBV4-3 . TGCGCCAGCAGCCAAGAGGGCAGCTCCTACGAGCAGTACTTC CASSQEGSSYEQYF
TRBJ2-7 . TRBV19 . TGTGCCAGTAGTATAGATGACCGAGGAACCGACGAGCAGTACTTC CASSIDDRGTDEQYF
TRBJ2-1 . TRBV19 TRBD2 TGTGCCAGTAGTATTCTAGCGGGGGCCAATGAGCAGTTCTTC CASSILAGANEQFF
TRBJ2-7 few TRBV5-4 . TGTGCCAGCAGCTTGGATAGCCGGGAGCAGTACTTC CASSLDSREQYF
TRBJ1-1 . TRBV29-1 . TGCAGCGTTGCAGGGTACACTGAAGCTTTCTTT CSVAGYTEAFF
TRBJ2-1 . TRBV5-4 TRBD2 TGTGCCAGCAGCCTGTATAGCGGGCCTAATGAGCAGTTCTTC CASSLYSGPNEQFF
TRBJ2-2 . TRBV7-2 . TGTGCCAGCAGCTTGGGGGGTTCTATTCCCGGGGAGCTGTTTTTT CASSLGGSIPGELFF
TRBJ2-1 . TRBV7-6 . TGTGCCAGCAGCTTAGAGACTGATCGGATATACAATGAGCAGTTCTTC CASSLETDRIYNEQFF
TRBJ2-1 few TRBV28 TRBD2 TGTGCCAGCAGCTCCGGGACTAGCTATGAGCAGTTCTTC CASSSGTSYEQFF
TRBJ1-4 . TRBV7-3 . TGTGCCAGCAGCCTCAGAGGGGGGGCGAATGAAAAACTGTTTTTT CASSLRGGANEKLFF
TRBJ1-5 . TRBV15 . TGTGCCACCAGCAGAGGAGTGTTCGGGGAGGGCAATCAGCCCCAGCATTTT CATSRGVFGEGNQPQHF
TRBJ1-1 . TRBV6-1 . TGTGCCAGCAGTCTAGGCGGGGGTGGCACTGAAGCTTTCTTT CASSLGGGGTEAFF
TRBJ2-2 . TRBV30 . TGTGCCTGGACCTTTGACACCGGGGAGCTGTTTTTT CAWTFDTGELFF
TRBJ1-1 . TRBV6-5 . TGTGCCAGCAGAAGGGGCATACACCAGGGTGAAGCTTTCTTT CASRRGIHQGEAFF
TRBJ2-1 . TRBV6-5 . TGTGCCACCTATCGAGGCCTGGGGAGGGAGCAGTTCTTC CATYRGLGREQFF
TRBJ1-4 . TRBV25-1 TRBD1 TGTGCCAGCGGCGGACAGGGGGTGGCAACTAATGAAAAACTGTTTTTT CASGGQGVATNEKLFF
TRBJ2-7 . TRBV5-4 TRBD1 TGTGCCAGCAGCCAGACAGGGGGCGGGTACGAGCAGTACTTC CASSQTGGGYEQYF
TRBJ2-1 . TRBV25-1 TRBD2 TGTGCCAGCAGTGAATCCAGCGGGAGGGCCGGAGAGCAGTTCTTC CASSESSGRAGEQFF
TRBJ2-7 . TRBV6-5 TRBD2 TGTGCCAGCAGTTTTATAGCGGGAGAGTTCTACGAGCAGTACTTC CASSFIAGEFYEQYF
TRBJ2-4 . TRBV4-1 . TGCGCCAGCAGCCAAGGCGGTTCACTGGGCAAAAACATTCAGTACTTC CASSQGGSLGKNIQYF
TRBJ2-3 . TRBV2 . TGTGCCAGCAGTACGCGGCAGGGCTGGACAGATACGCAGTATTTT CASSTRQGWTDTQYF
TRBJ2-7 . TRBV13 . TGTGCCAGCAGCATCGGACAGCTCTCCTACGAGCAGTACTTC CASSIGQLSYEQYF
TRBJ2-1 . TRBV15 . TGTGCCACCAGCAGGTCCGGGGGACTCGGTTCTTACAATGAGCAGTTCTTC CATSRSGGLGSYNEQFF
TRBJ2-7 . TRBV14 TRBD1 TGTGCCAGCAGCTATGTGGGGACAGGGTTGGCCGAGCAGTACTTC CASSYVGTGLAEQYF
TRBJ2-3 . TRBV6-7 TRBD2 TGTGCCAGCAGCCTCTATAGCGGGAGGGCCTTCCCAGATACGCAGTATTTT CASSLYSGRAFPDTQYF